This entry describes one T cell receptor (beta chain). MiXCR, run by TCRdb on the reads, gives a single entry per CDR3 protein. The sample gives about 310,000 distinct CDR3 sequences, 15% to 20% of which show up once; more than 10% is in the top ten. Germline assignment: CDR1 LNHDA and CDR2 SQIVND (reference sequence). The CDR3 runs 16 residues. The V end lost 5 bases, the J end lost 1 base, and 14 bases lay between the germline ends. The data were obtained in a study of T cell repertoires in cytomegalovirus infection. The sequencing input was PBMCs. The chain couples TRBV19 to TRBJ2-2; either TRBD1 or TRBD2 may fit D (5 bases each). The TCR sequence derives from a human donor in good health (CMV status not recorded). Some clones in this sample may be carry-over from other donors' samples. The CDR3 DNA is TGTGCCAGTAGTTCTCCCGGGGCGCGGAACACCGGGGAGCTGTTTTTT. This encodes CASSSPGARNTGELFF.